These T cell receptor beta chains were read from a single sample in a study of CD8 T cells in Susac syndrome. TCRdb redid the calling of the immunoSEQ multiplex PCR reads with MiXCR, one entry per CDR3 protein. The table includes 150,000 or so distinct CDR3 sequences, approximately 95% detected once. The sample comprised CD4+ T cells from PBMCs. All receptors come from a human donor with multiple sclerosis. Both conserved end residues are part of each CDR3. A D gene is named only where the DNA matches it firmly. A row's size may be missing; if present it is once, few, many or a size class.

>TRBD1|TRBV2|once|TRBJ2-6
TGTGCCAGCAAGGGACAGGGAGGGGCCAACGTCCTGACTTTC
CASKGQGGANVLTF
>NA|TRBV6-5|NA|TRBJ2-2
TGTGCCAGCAGTTTCACAAACACCGGGGAGCTGTTTTTT
CASSFTNTGELFF
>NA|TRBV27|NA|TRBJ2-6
TGTGCCAGCATCTCAAAATATCGCGGGACTGGGGCCAACGTCCTGACTTTC
CASISKYRGTGANVLTF
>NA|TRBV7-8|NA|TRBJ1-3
TGTGCCAGCAGCGCGTACAGGGTTACCTCTGGAAACACCATATATTTT
CASSAYRVTSGNTIYF
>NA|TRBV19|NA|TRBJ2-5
TGTGCCAGTAGTGGAGGGCCTGGGGAGACCCAGTACTTC
CASSGGPGETQYF
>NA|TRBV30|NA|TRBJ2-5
TGTGCCTGGAACGGGGCAGCCCAAGAGACCCAGTACTTC
CAWNGAAQETQYF
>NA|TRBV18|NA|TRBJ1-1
TGTGCCAGCTCACCGGCAGGGTTTGGTTACACTGAAGCTTTCTTT
CASSPAGFGYTEAFF
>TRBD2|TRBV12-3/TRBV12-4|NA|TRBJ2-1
TGTGCCAGCAGTTTGAGGGGACTAGCGGAGTACAATGAGCAGTTCTTC
CASSLRGLAEYNEQFF
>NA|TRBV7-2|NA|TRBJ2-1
TGTGCCAGCAGCTTATGGGCGGATGTCCAGTTCTTC
CASSLWADVQFF
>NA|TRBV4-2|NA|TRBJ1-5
TGTGCCAGCAGCCAAGGCGGCAGCAATCAGCCCCAGCATTTT
CASSQGGSNQPQHF
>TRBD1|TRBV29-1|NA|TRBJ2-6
TGCAGCGTAACAGGGGGCTCTGGGGCCAACGTCCTGACTTTC
CSVTGGSGANVLTF
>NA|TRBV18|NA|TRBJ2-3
TGTGCCAGCTCACCCGTCCAGGCCAAAGGGACAGATACGCAGTATTTT
CASSPVQAKGTDTQYF
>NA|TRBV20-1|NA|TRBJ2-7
TGCAGTGCTAGAAACCGGGCCAACTACGAGCAGTACTTC
CSARNRANYEQYF
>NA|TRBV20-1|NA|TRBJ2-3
TGCAGTGCTAGTCGCACTCCAAATGGCCCAGATACGCAGTATTTT
CSASRTPNGPDTQYF
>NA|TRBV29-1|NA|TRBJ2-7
TGCAGCGCCCTCTCCTACGAGCAGTACTTC
CSALSYEQYF
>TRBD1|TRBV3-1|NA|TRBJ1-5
TGTGCCAGCAGCCATGGGACAGAAAATCAGCCCCAGCATTTT
CASSHGTENQPQHF
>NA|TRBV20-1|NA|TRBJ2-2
TGCAGTGCTAGACCGACGAACACCGGGGAGCTGTTTTTT
CSARPTNTGELFF
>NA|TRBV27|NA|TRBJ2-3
TGTGCCAGCAGTTTATCTGGGGGTTACCGCACAGATACGCAGTATTTT
CASSLSGGYRTDTQYF
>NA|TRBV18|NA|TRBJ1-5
TGTGCCAGCTCACCGGACACAGGGCGACAGCCCCAGCATTTT
CASSPDTGRQPQHF
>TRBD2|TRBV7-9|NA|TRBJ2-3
TGTGCCAGCAGCCTCGGGACTAGCGGGAGCTCTCGCACAGATACGCAGTATTTT
CASSLGTSGSSRTDTQYF
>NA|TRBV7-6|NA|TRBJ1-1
TGTGCCAGCAGCTTAGGAGCCGGTCGTGAAGCTTTCTTT
CASSLGAGREAFF
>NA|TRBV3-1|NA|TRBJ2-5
TGTGCCAGCCGCAGTCTCCAAGAGACCCAGTACTTC
CASRSLQETQYF
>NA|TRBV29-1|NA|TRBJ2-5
TGCAGTTCCTCCGGAGGTTCCGAGACCCAGTACTTC
CSSSGGSETQYF
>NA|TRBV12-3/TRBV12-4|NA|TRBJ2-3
TGTGCCAGCAGAAAAACTGGCACAGATACGCAGTATTTT
CASRKTGTDTQYF
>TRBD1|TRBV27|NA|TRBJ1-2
TGTGCCAGCAGTTTATATCTGGGGACAGCCTATGGCTACACCTTC
CASSLYLGTAYGYTF
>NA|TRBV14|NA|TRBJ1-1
TGTGCCAGCAGCCAAGTCCCTGGGGGAAACACTGAAGCTTTCTTT
CASSQVPGGNTEAFF
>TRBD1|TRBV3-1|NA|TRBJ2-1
TGTGCCAGCAGCCACACAGGGGGCGCAACCGATGAGCAGTTCTTC
CASSHTGGATDEQFF
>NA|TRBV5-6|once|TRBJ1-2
TGTGCCAGCAGCTTGGGGACACACTATGGCTACACCTTC
CASSLGTHYGYTF
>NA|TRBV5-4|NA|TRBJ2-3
TGTGCCAGCAGCTTCGCGATTATGAGCACAGATACGCAGTATTTT
CASSFAIMSTDTQYF
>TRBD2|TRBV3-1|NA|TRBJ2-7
TGTGCCAGCAGCCGGGGGGGTCTCCACGAGCAGTACTTC
CASSRGGLHEQYF
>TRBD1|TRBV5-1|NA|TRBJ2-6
TGCGCCAGCAGCGGGACAGGGCGAGTGGGGGCCAACGTCCTGACTTTC
CASSGTGRVGANVLTF
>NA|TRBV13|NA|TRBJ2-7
TGTGCCAGCAGCCTGAACCGGGAGTGGGACTACGAGCAGTACTTC
CASSLNREWDYEQYF
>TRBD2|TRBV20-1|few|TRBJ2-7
TGCAGTGCAAGGACTAGCGGCTACGAGCAGTACTTC
CSARTSGYEQYF
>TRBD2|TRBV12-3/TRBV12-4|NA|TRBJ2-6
TGTGCCAGCAGCCCGGGACTAGCGGCGAGCTCTGGGGCCAACGTCCTGACTTTC
CASSPGLAASSGANVLTF
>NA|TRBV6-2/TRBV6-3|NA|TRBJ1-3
TGTGCCAGCAGTTATTGGGCCAGGCCTTCTTCTGGAAACACCATATATTTT
CASSYWARPSSGNTIYF
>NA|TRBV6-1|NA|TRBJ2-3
TGTGCCAGCAGTGAAGAGTTCGGGTTTACGCAGTATTTT
CASSEEFGFTQYF
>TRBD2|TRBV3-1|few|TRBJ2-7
TGTGCCAGCAGCCTCACCTCTAGCGGGAGGCAGCCCTACGAGCAGTACTTC
CASSLTSSGRQPYEQYF
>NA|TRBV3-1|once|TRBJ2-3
TGTGCCAGCAGCCAACGTAGCGGCCCAGATACGCAGTATTTT
CASSQRSGPDTQYF
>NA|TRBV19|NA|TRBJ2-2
TGTGCCAGTAGTATTAGATCAGACCCTTCCTTCACCGGGGAGCTGTTTTTT
CASSIRSDPSFTGELFF
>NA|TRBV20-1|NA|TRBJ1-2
TGCAGTGCGACCCAAACAGGGTACTTTGGCTACACCTTC
CSATQTGYFGYTF
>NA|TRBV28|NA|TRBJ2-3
TGTGCCAGCAACCCTCTAGGGAGCCAACTTTATACGCAGTATTTT
CASNPLGSQLYTQYF
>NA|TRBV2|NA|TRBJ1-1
TGTGCCAGCAGGCTAACAGGGTACACTGAAGCTTTCTTT
CASRLTGYTEAFF
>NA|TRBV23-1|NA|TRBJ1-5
TGCGCCAGGACACCCGGTCCCCCGCCGGGGAATCAGCCCCAGCATTTT
CARTPGPPPGNQPQHF
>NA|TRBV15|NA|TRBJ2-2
TGTGCCACCAGCTCCCCCGTCCAATCCCTTAACACCGGGGAGCTGTTTTTT
CATSSPVQSLNTGELFF